Below, 30 T cell receptor beta chains from the same sample are listed, as sequenced in a study of shared clonotypes between healthy human individuals. Clones were sequenced by immunoSEQ multiplex PCR, and TCRdb holds only the in-frame ones, with some missing. The table lists about 2.3 million clones, 85% to 95% of them singletons. Sequenced material: naive CD4+ T cells from PBMCs. Subset meaning: CD45RA+ positively selected. These receptors all stem from a man between 18 and 29 years old in good health. Some clones in this sample may be carry-over from other donors' samples.

The chain recombines TRBV6-5 with TRBJ2-7; TRBD1 matches at 10 bases. V dropped 6 bases and J dropped 5; count of bases not matched to a gene: 10. Germline assignment: CDR1 MNHEY and CDR2 SVGAGI. This CDR3 contains 15 residues. CDR3 in amino acids: CASRPPRQGANEQYF. The CDR3, as DNA: TGTGCCAGCAGACCACCCAGACAGGGGGCGAACGAGCAGTACTTC.

The V gene is TRBV4-2, the J gene TRBJ2-1; D is unclear. Trimming cost V 4 bases and J 5 bases, with 6 bases left between them. The CDR3 is 12 residues long. The V gene's germline CDR1 is LGHNA and CDR2 YNFKEQ. CDR3 bases: TGTGCCAGCAGCCGGACCAACAATGAGCAGTTCTTC. This codes for CASSRTNNEQFF.

As to this clone: The same CDR3 can be traced to other DNA sequences in this sample. The CDR3 nucleotides read TGCGCCAGCAGCTTGGCATCGGGCTCCTACAATGAGCAGTTCTTC. Its protein is CASSLASGSYNEQFF. V gene TRBV5-1 combines with J gene TRBJ2-1; D is undetermined. The CDR3 is 15 residues long. Trimming shortened V by 0 bases and J by 0 bases, and 7 bases separated the two germline ends. Germline CDR1 SGHRS, CDR2 YFSETQ.

The chain joins TRBV7-9 to TRBJ2-2, with TRBD1 matching over 9 bases. With 5 bases clipped from V and 4 bases from J, the junction kept 5 bases outside the gene matches. Germline V gene sequence: CDR1 SEHNR, CDR2 FQNEAQ (reference sequence). The CDR3 runs to 15 residues. The CDR3 here is CASSHRDRATGELFF. The CDR3 bases are TGTGCCAGCAGCCACCGGGACAGGGCCACCGGGGAGCTGTTTTTT.

The DNA for the CDR3 is TGTGCCAGCAGCTTATTCTGGACTAGCGGGAGGGCGGCTATGGATGAGCAGTTCTTC. As protein: CASSLFWTSGRAAMDEQFF. The chain joins TRBV11-2 to TRBJ2-1, with 15 bases lining up with TRBD2. V trimming: 2 bases; J trimming: 8 bases; junction bases outside the gene matches: 13. Germline V lookup: CDR1 SGHAT, CDR2 FQNNGV. The CDR3 covers 19 residues. Full variable domain (rest looked up from reference TRBV11-2 and TRBJ2-1): EAGVAQSPRYKIIEKRQSVAFWCNPISGHATLYWYQQILGQGPKLLIQFQNNGVVDDSQLPKDRFSAERLKGVDSTLKIQPAKLEDSAVYLCASSLFWTSGRAAMDEQFFGPGTRLTVL.

Remarks on this clone: Other DNA sequences in the sample encode the same CDR3. The V gene is TRBV5-1, the J gene TRBJ2-1, with D perhaps matching TRBD2 (6 bases). Between the trimmed V and J ends, which lost 7 bases and 4 bases, there was a span of 18 bases. CDR1 and CDR2 from the germline V gene are SGHRS and YFSETQ. The CDR3 sequence is 15 residues long. CDR3 sequence reads: CASSLDSGTYNEQFF. The DNA for the CDR3 is TGCGCCAGCTCCCTGGATTCGGGGACTTACAATGAGCAGTTCTTC.

The chain is built from TRBV6-1 and TRBJ2-3; TRBD1 is a possible D gene (6 bases). CDR1 is MNHNS, CDR2 SASEGT, per germline. The CDR3 spans 14 residues. Trimming took off 10 bases at V and 0 bases at J, with 14 bases between the two ends. CDR3 sequence: CATRTDLSTDTQYF. The CDR3 DNA reads TGTGCCACGAGGACAGACCTGAGCACAGATACGCAGTATTTT.

As concerns this clone: Other DNA variants within this sample encode the same CDR3. The V gene is TRBV6-6, the J gene TRBJ2-5; the D is unclear. This CDR3 has 12 residues. Germline assignment: CDR1 MNHNY and CDR2 SVGAGI (reference sequence). Trimming took off 0 bases at V and 5 bases at J, with 4 bases between the two ends. CDR3 nucleotide sequence: TGTGCCAGCAGTTACTCGTTGGAGACCCAGTACTTC. Its translation: CASSYSLETQYF.

This sequence joins TRBV7-2 and TRBJ2-7; D is perhaps TRBD2 (6 bases). Germline V lookup: CDR1 SGHTA, CDR2 FQGNSA. V lost 5 bases and J lost 0, with 14 bases in between. This CDR3 is 15 amino acids long. The CDR3 spells CASSHSGDFSYEQYF. Here the CDR3 DNA reads TGTGCCAGCAGCCACTCGGGGGACTTCTCCTACGAGCAGTACTTC.

The chain is built from TRBV30 and TRBJ2-7; no firm D call. The CDR3 totals 11 residues. Germline CDR1 is GTSNPN and CDR2 is SVGIG (reference sequence). Trimming took 2 bases from V and 5 from J, leaving 7 bases between them. Written as DNA, the CDR3 is TGTGCCTGGAGTCCCCGCCACGAGCAGTACTTC. Its translation: CAWSPRHEQYF.

V is TRBV11-1 and J is TRBJ2-7, with 9 bases lining up with TRBD1. This CDR3 is 13 amino acids long. Germline V gene data show CDR1 as SGHAT and CDR2 as FQDESV (reference sequence). V lost 5 bases to trimming and J lost 3 bases; unmatched junction nucleotides: 2. Here the CDR3 DNA reads TGTGCCAGCAGCCGACAGGGGGGCTACGAGCAGTACTTC. Amino acid sequence: CASSRQGGYEQYF.

The genes are TRBV12-5 and TRBJ1-5; no firm D call. Per germline, CDR1 LGHNT and CDR2 FRNRAP. There are 12 residues in the CDR3. V gave up 5 bases and J gave up 2 bases, with 4 bases separating them. DNA for the CDR3: TGTGCTAGTGGTCGGGGCAATCAGCCCCAGCATTTT. Its translation is CASGRGNQPQHF.

J is TRBJ2-5 and V is TRBV28, with 7 bases fitting TRBD2. This CDR3 is built from 13 residues. The J segment lost 5 bases and the V segment lost 8 bases, leaving 8 bases of the junction unmatched. The germline V gene has CDR1 MDHEN and CDR2 SYDVKM. The CDR3 loop is CASRGSGWETQYF. The CDR3, as DNA: TGTGCCAGCCGCGGGAGCGGATGGGAGACCCAGTACTTC.

This chain links TRBV27 with TRBJ2-2; the D gene is possibly TRBD1 (6 bases). This CDR3 comprises 15 residues. CDR1 MNHEY and CDR2 SMNVEV come from the germline V gene (reference sequence). Trimming cost V 10 bases and J 5 bases, with 20 bases left between them. Here the CDR3 reads CANLRAGEGTGELFF. The CDR3 region has the DNA TGTGCCAACCTCCGGGCAGGGGAAGGAACCGGGGAGCTGTTTTTT.

The chain links TRBV30 to TRBJ1-3; a weak D match, TRBD1 (5 bases). Between the trimmed V and J ends, which lost 2 bases and 0 bases, there was a span of 8 bases. The CDR3 extends over 14 amino acids. Germline lookup yields CDR1 GTSNPN and CDR2 SVGIG (reference sequence). As DNA, the CDR3 is TGTGCCTGGAGTCTCGGGGGCTCTGGAAACACCATATATTTT. Translation gives CAWSLGGSGNTIYF.

The chain uses TRBV6-1 and TRBJ2-4; 7 nucleotides agree with TRBD1. The CDR3 runs to 18 residues. Germline V CDR1 and CDR2: MNHNS, SASEGT. With 3 bases clipped from V and 0 bases from J, the junction kept 11 bases outside the gene matches. In DNA form, the CDR3 reads TGTGCCAGCAGTGAGACCGGGACAGCAACCTTAGCCAAAAACATTCAGTACTTC. Protein sequence: CASSETGTATLAKNIQYF.

The V call is TRBV19, the J call TRBJ1-5; no definite D call. V was shortened by 6 bases and J by 0 bases, with 15 bases between the two germline ends. Germline V gives CDR1 LNHDA, CDR2 SQIVND (reference sequence). The CDR3 totals 16 residues. The CDR3 protein is CASSNTVKYSNQPQHF. DNA of the CDR3: TGTGCCAGTAGCAATACAGTGAAATATAGCAATCAGCCCCAGCATTTT.

This chain links TRBV7-9 with TRBJ1-1, with TRBD1 as a possible D gene (5 bases). Germline V CDR1 and CDR2: SEHNR, FQNEAQ (reference sequence). The CDR3 contains 15 residues. Between the trimmed V and J ends, which lost 1 base and 5 bases, there was a span of 14 bases. CDR3 sequence: CASSLDRTGRTEAFF. As DNA, the CDR3 is TGTGCCAGCAGCTTAGACCGGACGGGGCGGACTGAAGCTTTCTTT.

The chain combines TRBV6-5 with TRBJ2-5, with TRBD1 matching 10 bases. CDR1 is MNHEY, CDR2 SVGAGI, per germline. V dropped 5 bases and J dropped 4; count of bases not matched to a gene: 4. The CDR3 runs 14 residues. The CDR3 loop is CASSRRDRGETQYF. In DNA, the CDR3 is TGTGCCAGCAGTCGCCGGGACAGGGGAGAGACCCAGTACTTC.

This clone was seen just once. This chain joins TRBV7-9 and TRBJ1-3; D is unresolved. In germline, CDR1 is SEHNR, CDR2 FQNEAQ (reference sequence). Deletions cut 4 bases from V and 3 bases from J, with 16 bases between. The CDR3 runs 16 residues. CDR3 protein: CASSYPGPRSGNTIYF. In DNA, the CDR3 is TGTGCCAGCAGCTACCCGGGTCCGCGAAGTGGAAACACCATATATTTT.

V usage is TRBV30 and J usage is TRBJ2-5; possible D gene TRBD1, 6 bases. Trimming pared 0 bases from V and 5 bases from J, leaving 16 bases between. Germline CDR1 and CDR2: GTSNPN and SVGIG (reference sequence). CDR3 size: 15 residues. CDR3 residues: CAWSVTGHPRETQYF. In DNA form, the CDR3 reads TGTGCCTGGAGTGTTACGGGACACCCCAGGGAGACCCAGTACTTC.

The CDR3 DNA reads as TGCGCCAGCAGTCAATCGTGGGCCCCCCGCTACGAGCAGTACTTC. Its translation: CASSQSWAPRYEQYF. The chain links TRBV23-1 to TRBJ2-7; D gene ambiguous. TRBV23-1 is filed as an ORF, its function uncertain. The germline V and J ends were trimmed by 0 bases and 3 bases, with 12 bases remaining between them. The CDR3 is 15 residues long.

This clone was counted a few times. Other DNA sequences in this sample translate to the same CDR3. The V call is TRBV30, the J call TRBJ1-5; D might be TRBD1 (5 bases). Trimming took off 3 bases at V and 5 bases at J, with 11 bases between the two ends. This CDR3 contains 13 residues. Per germline, CDR1 GTSNPN and CDR2 SVGIG (reference sequence). The CDR3 nucleotides are TGTGCCTGGAGCGCCCAGGGAGATCAGCCCCAGCATTTT. As protein: CAWSAQGDQPQHF. Drawing the rest from reference TRBV30 and TRBJ1-5, the complete variable domain is SQTIHQWPATLVQPVGSPLSLECTVEGTSNPNLYWYRQAAGRGLQLLFYSVGIGQISSEVPQNLSASRPQDRQFILSSKKLLLSDSGFYLCAWSAQGDQPQHFGDGTRLSIL.

The chain combines TRBV7-2 with TRBJ1-3; 11 bases match TRBD1. V dropped 6 bases and J dropped 1; count of bases not matched to a gene: 8. This CDR3 contains 17 residues. Germline loops: CDR1 SGHTA, CDR2 FQGNSA. CDR3 amino acids: CASRSTGTGGSGNTIYF. The CDR3 DNA sequence: TGTGCCAGCAGGTCAACCGGGACAGGGGGGTCTGGAAACACCATATATTTT. Based on the CDR3 plus reference TRBV7-2 and TRBJ1-3, the full variable domain is GAGVSQSPSNKVTEKGKDVELRCDPISGHTALYWYRQSLGQGLEFLIYFQGNSAPDKSGLPSDRFSAERTGGSVSTLTIQRTQQEDSAVYLCASRSTGTGGSGNTIYFGEGSWLTVV.

J is TRBJ2-1 and V is TRBV19; 12 bases are a match to TRBD2. CDR3 length: 14 amino acids. V dropped 8 bases and J dropped 8; count of bases not matched to a gene: 7. Per germline, CDR1 LNHDA and CDR2 SQIVND (reference sequence). DNA for the CDR3: TGTGCCAGTTGCGGACTAGCGGGGATCGATGAGCAGTTCTTC. Encoded protein: CASCGLAGIDEQFF.

This chain uses TRBV27 with TRBJ1-5; D uncertain. CDR1 and CDR2 from the germline V gene are MNHEY and SMNVEV (reference sequence). V shed 8 bases and J shed 0 bases, with 14 bases lying between them. The CDR3 runs 15 residues. The CDR3 here is CASEDDESSNQPQHF. The DNA of the CDR3 is TGTGCCAGCGAGGACGACGAATCTAGCAATCAGCCCCAGCATTTT.

The chain is built from TRBV29-1 and TRBJ2-7, with TRBD2 matching 8 bases. This CDR3 contains 14 residues. V lost 5 bases, J lost 2 bases, and 8 bases stayed unmatched. Germline V gives CDR1 SQVTM, CDR2 ANQGSEA. The CDR3 bases are TGCAGCGTTCTGCTGGCGGGAGGAGCCTACGAGCAGTACTTC. The encoded protein is CSVLLAGGAYEQYF.

This clone was counted a single time. The chain carries TRBV7-9 and TRBJ1-4; 7 bases match TRBD1. The germline CDR1 and CDR2 sequences are SEHNR and FQNEAQ (reference sequence). The CDR3 totals 16 residues. Trimming cost V 2 bases and J 7 bases; bases outside gene matches: 10. The CDR3 coding sequence is TGTGCCAGCAGCTTAAGGTCGCCAGGGGGTGGTGAAAAACTGTTTTTT. As protein: CASSLRSPGGGEKLFF.

The count of this clone is one. The gene calls are TRBV15 and TRBJ1-5, with a possible D match to TRBD1 (6 bases). CDR3 size: 13 residues. Trimming stripped 2 bases from V and 9 bases from J, with 11 bases between. The germline V gene encodes CDR1 LNHNV and CDR2 YYDKDF (reference sequence). The DNA for the CDR3 is TGTGCCACCAGCAGAAAAGGGGGTGGGCCCCAGCATTTT. Amino acid sequence: CATSRKGGGPQHF.

The V call is TRBV2, the J call TRBJ2-1; D possibly matches TRBD1 or TRBD2 (5 bases each). This CDR3 is 15 amino acids long. The V end lost 6 bases, the J end lost 9 bases, and 21 bases lay between the germline ends. CDR1 and CDR2 (germline): SNHLY, FYNNEI. CDR3 DNA: TGTGCCAGCAGGCGACCCGGGGACGTTCATGGTGAGCAGTTCTTC. As protein: CASRRPGDVHGEQFF.